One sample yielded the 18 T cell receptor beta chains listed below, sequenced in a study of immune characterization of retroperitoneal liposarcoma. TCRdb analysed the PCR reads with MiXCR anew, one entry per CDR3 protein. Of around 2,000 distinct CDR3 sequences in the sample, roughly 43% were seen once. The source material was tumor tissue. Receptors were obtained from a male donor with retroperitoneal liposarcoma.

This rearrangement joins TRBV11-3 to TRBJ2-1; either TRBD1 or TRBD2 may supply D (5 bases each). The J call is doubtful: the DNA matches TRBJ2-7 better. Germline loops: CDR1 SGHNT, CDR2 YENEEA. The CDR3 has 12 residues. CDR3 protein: CASSLGGHEQYF. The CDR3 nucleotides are TGTGCCAGCAGCTTAGGGGGACACGAGCAGTACTTC.

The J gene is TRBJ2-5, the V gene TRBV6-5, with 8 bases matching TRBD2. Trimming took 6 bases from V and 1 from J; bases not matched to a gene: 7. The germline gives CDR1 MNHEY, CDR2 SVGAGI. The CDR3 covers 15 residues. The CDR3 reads CASRDGGGPQETQYF. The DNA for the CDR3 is TGTGCCAGCAGGGACGGGGGGGGACCCCAAGAGACCCAGTACTTC.

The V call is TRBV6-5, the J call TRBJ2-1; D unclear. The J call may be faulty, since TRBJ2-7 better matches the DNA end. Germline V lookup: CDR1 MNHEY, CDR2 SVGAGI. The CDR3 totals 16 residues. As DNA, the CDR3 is TGTGCCAGCAGTTACCTCAGCATAAGCTCCTACAATGAGCAGTACTTC. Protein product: CASSYLSISSYNEQYF.

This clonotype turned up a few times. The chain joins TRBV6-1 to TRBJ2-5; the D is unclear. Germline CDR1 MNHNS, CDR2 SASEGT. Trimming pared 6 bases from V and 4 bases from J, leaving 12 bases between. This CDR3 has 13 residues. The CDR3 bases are TGTGCCAGCAGCTGGGGTATCCGAGAGACCCAGTACTTC. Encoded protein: CASSWGIRETQYF.

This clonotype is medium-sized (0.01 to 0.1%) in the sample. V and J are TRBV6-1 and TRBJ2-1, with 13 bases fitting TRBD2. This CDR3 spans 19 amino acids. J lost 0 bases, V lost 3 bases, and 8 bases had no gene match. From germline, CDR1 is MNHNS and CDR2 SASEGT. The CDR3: CASSDPGLAGTYSYNEQFF. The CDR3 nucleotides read TGTGCCAGCAGTGACCCGGGACTAGCGGGGACTTACTCCTACAATGAGCAGTTCTTC.

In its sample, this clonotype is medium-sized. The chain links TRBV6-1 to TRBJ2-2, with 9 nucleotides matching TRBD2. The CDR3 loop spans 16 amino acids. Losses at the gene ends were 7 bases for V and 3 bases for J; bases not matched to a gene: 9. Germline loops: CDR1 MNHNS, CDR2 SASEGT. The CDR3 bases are TGTGCCAGCAAGCTAGCGGGGACACGGCACACCGGGGAGCTGTTTTTT. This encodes CASKLAGTRHTGELFF.

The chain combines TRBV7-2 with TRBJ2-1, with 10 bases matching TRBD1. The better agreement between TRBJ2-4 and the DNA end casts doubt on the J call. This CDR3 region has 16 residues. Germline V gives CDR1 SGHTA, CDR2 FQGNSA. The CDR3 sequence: CASSLSSGQGKNIQYF. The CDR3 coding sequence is TGTGCCAGCAGCTTAAGTTCGGGACAGGGGAAAAACATTCAGTACTTC.

The DNA for the CDR3 is TGTGCCAGCAGTTTATCAGGCGGGCAGTTCTTC. Amino acids: CASSLSGGQFF. The genes are TRBV12-3 or TRBV12-4 and TRBJ2-5, with D uncertain. The J call may be mistaken, given a closer DNA end match to TRBJ2-1. The CDR3 length is 11 residues.

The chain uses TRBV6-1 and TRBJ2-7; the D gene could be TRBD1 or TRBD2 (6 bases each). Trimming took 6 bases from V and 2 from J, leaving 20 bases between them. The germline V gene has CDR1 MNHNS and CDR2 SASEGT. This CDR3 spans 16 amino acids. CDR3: CASRDYSTGHTYEQYF. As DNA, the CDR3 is TGTGCCAGCAGGGACTATAGCACGGGACACACCTACGAGCAGTACTTC.

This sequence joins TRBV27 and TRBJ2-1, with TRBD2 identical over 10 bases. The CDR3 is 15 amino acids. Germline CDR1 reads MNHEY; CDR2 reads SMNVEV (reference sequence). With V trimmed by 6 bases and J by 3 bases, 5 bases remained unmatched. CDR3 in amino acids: CASRGSGRGYNEQFF. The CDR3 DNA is TGTGCCAGCAGGGGAAGCGGGAGGGGCTACAATGAGCAGTTCTTC.

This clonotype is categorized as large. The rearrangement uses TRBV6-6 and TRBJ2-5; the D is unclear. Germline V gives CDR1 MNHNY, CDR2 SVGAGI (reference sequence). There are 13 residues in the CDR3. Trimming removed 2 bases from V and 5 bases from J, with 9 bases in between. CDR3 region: CASSYDTLETQYF. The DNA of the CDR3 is TGTGCCAGCAGTTACGACACTCTCGAGACCCAGTACTTC.

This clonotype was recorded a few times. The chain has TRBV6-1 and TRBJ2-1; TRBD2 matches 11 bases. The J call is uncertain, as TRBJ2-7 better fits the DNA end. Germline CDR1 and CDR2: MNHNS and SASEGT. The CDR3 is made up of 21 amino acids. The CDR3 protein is CASSPRGGRVLAGAKAYEQYF. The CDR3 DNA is TGTGCCAGCAGTCCAAGGGGGGGGAGAGTACTAGCGGGAGCTAAAGCCTACGAGCAGTACTTC.

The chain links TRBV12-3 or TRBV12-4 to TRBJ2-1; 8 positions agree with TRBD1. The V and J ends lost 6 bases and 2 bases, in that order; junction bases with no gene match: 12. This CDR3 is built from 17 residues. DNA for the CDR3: TGTGCCAGCAGACTGAGAAGGAGGACAGGGACCTACAATGAGCAGTTCTTC. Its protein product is CASRLRRRTGTYNEQFF.

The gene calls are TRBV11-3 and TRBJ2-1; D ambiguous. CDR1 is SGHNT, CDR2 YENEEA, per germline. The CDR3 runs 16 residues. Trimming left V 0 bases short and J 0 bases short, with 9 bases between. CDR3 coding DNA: TGTGCCAGCAGCTTAGATCAAACTCGCTCCTACAATGAGCAGTTCTTC. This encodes CASSLDQTRSYNEQFF.

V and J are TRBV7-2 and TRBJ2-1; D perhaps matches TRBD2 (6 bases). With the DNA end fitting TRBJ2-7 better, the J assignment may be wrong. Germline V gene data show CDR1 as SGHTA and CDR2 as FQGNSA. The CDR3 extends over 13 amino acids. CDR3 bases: TGTGCCAGCAGCCTCGACGGGGGCTACGAGCAGTACTTC. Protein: CASSLDGGYEQYF.

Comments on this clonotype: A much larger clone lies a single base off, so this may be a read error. CDR3 nucleotide sequence: TGTGCCAGCAGTGCCCGGACTAGCGGGCAAGAGACCCAGTTCTTC. Translating it yields CASSARTSGQETQFF. This chain uses TRBV6-1 with TRBJ2-1, with 11 bases lining up with TRBD2. There are 15 residues in the CDR3. CDR1 and CDR2 from the germline V gene are MNHNS and SASEGT. The V segment lost 4 bases and the J segment 13 bases; nucleotides outside the gene matches: 12.

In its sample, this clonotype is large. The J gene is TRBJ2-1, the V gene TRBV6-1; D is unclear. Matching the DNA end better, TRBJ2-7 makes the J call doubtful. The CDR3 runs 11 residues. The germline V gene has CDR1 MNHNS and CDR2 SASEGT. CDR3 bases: TGTGCCAGCAGCACATGGGGCGAGCAGTACTTC. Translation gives CASSTWGEQYF.

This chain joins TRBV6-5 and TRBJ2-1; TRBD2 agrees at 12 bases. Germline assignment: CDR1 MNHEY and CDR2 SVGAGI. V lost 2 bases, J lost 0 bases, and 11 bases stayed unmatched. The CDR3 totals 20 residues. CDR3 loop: CASSYDGASGRVSSYNEQFF. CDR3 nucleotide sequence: TGTGCCAGCAGTTACGATGGGGCTAGCGGGAGGGTTAGCTCCTACAATGAGCAGTTCTTC.